These 21 T cell receptor beta chains came from one sample sequenced in a study of blood T cells in healthy people across ages. PCR was performed a second time for about 7 to 12 cycles using a sample-barcoded 5' primer and a J-beta primer mix. TCRdb analysed the 5' RACE reads with MiXCR anew, one entry per CDR3 protein. The sample includes roughly 1.6 million distinct CDR3 sequences, around 36% seen only once; the top ten take approximately 11%. Sequenced sample: blood. The receptor source for this set is a woman aged 30 to 39 in good health.

CDR3: CASSLQDLLAGGTFFYEQYF. Written as DNA, the CDR3 is TGTGCCAGCAGTCTACAAGATTTACTAGCGGGGGGAACCTTTTTCTACGAGCAGTACTTC. The chain has TRBV6-5 and TRBJ2-7, with 12 bases matching TRBD2. Germline V gene lookup returns CDR1 MNHEY and CDR2 SVGAGI. V lost 5 bases, J lost 3 bases, and 20 bases stayed unmatched. The CDR3 is made up of 20 amino acids.

This chain uses TRBV10-3 with TRBJ2-7; D ambiguous. In germline, CDR1 is ENHRY, CDR2 SYGVKD. V lost 6 bases to trimming and J lost 2 bases, with 8 bases between them. There are 12 residues in the CDR3. CDR3: CAIRDQPYEQYF. Here the CDR3 DNA reads TGTGCCATCAGGGACCAACCCTACGAGCAGTACTTC.

The V call is TRBV9, the J call TRBJ2-7; the match to TRBD1 covers 7 bases. Germline V CDR1 and CDR2: SGDLS, YYNGEE. This CDR3 has 15 residues. V shed 0 bases and J 3 bases; nucleotides not matched to a gene: 6. CDR3 region: CASSVDSQGDYEQYF. The CDR3, as DNA: TGTGCCAGCAGCGTAGATTCCCAGGGGGACTACGAGCAGTACTTC.

This clonotype was observed a few times. The V and J genes are TRBV20-1 and TRBJ2-3; D might be TRBD2 (7 bases). This CDR3 region has 15 residues. The V end lost 0 bases, the J end lost 0 bases, and 10 bases lay between the germline ends. Germline CDR1 DFQATT, CDR2 SNEGSKA (reference sequence). DNA of the CDR3: TGCAGTGCTAGAGATGGGGGGGGCAGCACAGATACGCAGTATTTT. Residues: CSARDGGGSTDTQYF.

This clonotype was counted a few times. V is TRBV20-1 and J is TRBJ2-7, with 7 bases matching TRBD2. J lost 4 bases, V lost 6 bases, and 12 bases had no gene match. CDR3 length equals 14 residues. Germline values: CDR1 DFQATT, CDR2 SNEGSKA (reference sequence). The CDR3 DNA reads as TGCAGTGCCCCCTCTTGGCGGGAGCCGTACGAGCAGTACTTC. Translating gives CSAPSWREPYEQYF.

This clonotype has more than one count but fewer than ten. The J gene is TRBJ1-1, the V gene TRBV11-2; no clear D. CDR1 SGHAT and CDR2 FQNNGV come from the germline V gene. The CDR3 consists of 15 residues. V lost 2 bases, J lost 0 bases, and 10 bases lay in between. The CDR3 bases are TGTGCCAGCAGCTTACGGGAGCTCATGAACACTGAAGCTTTCTTT. This sequence encodes CASSLRELMNTEAFF.

This clonotype is a singleton in its sample. The chain joins TRBV3-1 to TRBJ1-1; D gene uncertain. The CDR3 has 14 residues. The germline V gene has CDR1 LGHDT and CDR2 YNNKEL (reference sequence). V lost 6 bases and J 4 bases, leaving 15 bases between the germline ends. CDR3 loop: CASSQARLSTEAFF. CDR3 nucleotides: TGTGCCAGCAGTCAGGCAAGACTTTCCACTGAAGCTTTCTTT.

The J gene is TRBJ1-4, the V gene TRBV30, with D uncertain. CDR3 length: 12 residues. V lost 2 bases and J lost 6, with 7 bases in between. Germline CDR1 is GTSNPN and CDR2 is SVGIG (reference sequence). CDR3 in DNA: TGTGCCTGGAGTTGGGGTTATGAAAAACTGTTTTTT. Residues: CAWSWGYEKLFF.

This clonotype was picked up a small number of times. This rearrangement joins TRBV6-5 to TRBJ1-1, with D possibly being TRBD1 (5 bases). Deletions cut 2 bases from V and 0 bases from J, with 7 bases between. Germline values: CDR1 MNHEY, CDR2 SVGAGI. CDR3 length equals 14 residues. This chain's CDR3 is CASSYGGVNTEAFF. CDR3 nucleotide sequence: TGTGCCAGCAGTTACGGGGGGGTGAACACTGAAGCTTTCTTT.

This clonotype was counted ten times or more. The V and J genes are TRBV12-3 or TRBV12-4 and TRBJ2-7, with D maybe TRBD2 (5 bases). V lost 2 bases to trimming and J lost 3 bases, with 8 bases between them. There are 13 residues in the CDR3. The CDR3 nucleotides are TGTGCCAGCAGTTTACCCGGGAACTACGAGCAGTACTTC. Its protein is CASSLPGNYEQYF.

This clonotype was seen just once. Possible read error: a much larger clone is one base away. This rearrangement joins TRBV29-1 to TRBJ2-7, with D perhaps matching TRBD1 (7 bases). The J call is uncertain, as TRBJ2-5 better fits the DNA end. Germline-derived CDR1 and CDR2 are SQVTM and ANQGSEA. The CDR3 consists of 19 residues. DNA for the CDR3: TGCAGCGTCCCGACGTTTTTTGGGCGTCAGGAGGGGGCATGGGGGACCCAGTACTTC. Its translation: CSVPTFFGRQEGAWGTQYF.

This clonotype came up once. The chain employs TRBV3-1 and TRBJ1-2; D gene uncertain. The V and J ends lost 4 bases and 0 bases respectively, with 9 bases between them. Germline lookup yields CDR1 LGHDT and CDR2 YNNKEL (reference sequence). This CDR3 region has 14 residues. The CDR3 DNA follows: TGTGCCAGCAGCCCCCGGCCCGCTAACTATGGCTACACCTTC. Amino acid sequence: CASSPRPANYGYTF. The whole variable domain, filled in from reference TRBV3-1 and TRBJ1-2, reads DTAVSQTPKYLVTQMGNDKSIKCEQNLGHDTMYWYKQDSKKFLKIMFSYNNKELIINETVPNRFSPKSPDKAHLNLHINSLELGDSAVYFCASSPRPANYGYTFGSGTRLTVV.

The chain is built from TRBV30 and TRBJ2-1, with D maybe TRBD1 (5 bases). V gave up 0 bases and J gave up 7 bases, with 13 bases separating them. There are 14 residues in the CDR3. Germline lookup yields CDR1 GTSNPN and CDR2 SVGIG (reference sequence). CDR3 region: CAWSVSGIMNEQFF. The CDR3 DNA follows: TGTGCCTGGAGTGTATCAGGGATTATGAATGAGCAGTTCTTC. The full variable domain, rest sourced from reference TRBV30 and TRBJ2-1, is SQTIHQWPATLVQPVGSPLSLECTVEGTSNPNLYWYRQAAGRGLQLLFYSVGIGQISSEVPQNLSASRPQDRQFILSSKKLLLSDSGFYLCAWSVSGIMNEQFFGPGTRLTVL.

This clonotype was picked up a small number of times. The chain carries TRBV20-1 and TRBJ2-2, with D perhaps TRBD2 (5 bases). V lost 3 bases to trimming and J lost 0 bases, with 17 bases between them. The CDR3 spans 17 residues. Germline-derived CDR1 and CDR2 are DFQATT and SNEGSKA (reference sequence). The CDR3 reads CSASRGLARANTGELFF. The CDR3, as DNA: TGCAGTGCTAGCCGCGGCCTAGCTAGGGCGAACACCGGGGAGCTGTTTTTT.

This clonotype has just a few counts. This chain uses TRBV6-1 with TRBJ1-5; D unclear. Germline CDR1 reads MNHNS; CDR2 reads SASEGT. Trimming stripped 2 bases from V and 0 bases from J, with 8 bases between. CDR3 length equals 15 residues. The CDR3, as DNA: TGTGCCAGCAGTGAACGTTGGGTTAGCAATCAGCCCCAGCATTTT. Amino acids: CASSERWVSNQPQHF.

This clonotype was observed a few times. The chain couples TRBV2 to TRBJ2-3, with 10 bases identical to TRBD1. The CDR3 consists of 14 residues. Per germline, CDR1 SNHLY and CDR2 FYNNEI. V lost 9 bases and J lost 4; bases outside the gene matches: 7. CDR3 region: CASRDRGDPDTQYF. CDR3 bases: TGTGCCAGTCGGGACAGGGGTGATCCAGATACGCAGTATTTT.

This clonotype has more than one count but fewer than ten. The V call is TRBV7-9, the J call TRBJ1-2, with D tentatively TRBD1 (6 bases). V lost 5 bases and J lost 8, with 21 bases in between. The CDR3 spans 15 residues. Germline CDR1 is SEHNR and CDR2 is FQNEAQ (reference sequence). CDR3 sequence (DNA): TGTGCCAGCAGCAGTACAGGGAGAGGAGTTGAGGGCTACACCTTC. Protein sequence: CASSSTGRGVEGYTF.

The CDR3: CARRSRVSNQPQHF. The DNA for the CDR3 is TGTGCCAGAAGGTCAAGGGTAAGCAATCAGCCCCAGCATTTT. The rearrangement joins TRBV3-1 to TRBJ1-5; D gene ambiguous. CDR3 length equals 14 residues. V was trimmed by 9 bases and J by 1 base, leaving 13 bases between them. The germline V gene encodes CDR1 LGHDT and CDR2 YNNKEL (reference sequence).

The chain is built from TRBV6-2 or TRBV6-3 and TRBJ2-7; 9 nucleotides align to TRBD1. With 11 bases clipped from V and 3 bases from J, the junction kept 5 bases outside the gene matches. The CDR3 sequence is 12 residues long. Germline V gives CDR1 MNHEY, CDR2 SVGEGT. CDR3 amino acids: CAGGQGSYEQYF. In DNA form, the CDR3 reads TGTGCCGGTGGACAGGGGAGCTACGAGCAGTACTTC.

V and J are TRBV5-1 and TRBJ2-7, with D possibly called TRBD1 or TRBD2 (5 bases each). Germline-derived CDR1 and CDR2 are SGHRS and YFSETQ. V was shortened by 3 bases and J by 0 bases, with 16 bases between the two germline ends. The CDR3 contains 16 residues. The CDR3 DNA reads TGCGCCAGCAGCTGGGGGAGCCGGGACGGCTCCTACGAGCAGTACTTC. This gives the protein CASSWGSRDGSYEQYF.

V is TRBV20-1 and J is TRBJ2-6, with D perhaps TRBD1 (6 bases). CDR1 is DFQATT and CDR2 is SNEGSKA in the germline V gene (reference sequence). The CDR3 extends over 14 amino acids. Trimming took 5 bases from V and 2 from J, leaving 10 bases between them. CDR3 residues: CSASDRTGANVLTF. In DNA, the CDR3 is TGCAGTGCTTCTGACAGGACTGGGGCCAACGTCCTGACTTTC.